The sequence of this TCR beta chain was determined in a study of cytomegalovirus exposure and HLA in healthy donors. Study-wide findings and caveats: As confirmed in vitro, a few CMV-associated chains were specific for CMV antigens.

Both 60 Vbeta primers and 13 Jbeta primers went into the PCR. Some clones are missing from TCRdb's copy, which holds only in-frame ones; the method was immunoSEQ multiplex PCR. The sample includes about 62,000 clones, 70% to 75% seen only once; the top ten take about 4.9%. Trimming removed 7 bases from V and 3 bases from J, with 10 bases in between. Germline V lookup: CDR1 SGHAT, CDR2 FQNNGV. The CDR3 loop spans 13 amino acids. Points on this clone: Its antigen remains unidentified.

The receptor was derived from a woman in her twenties or thirties in good health and CMV-seronegative. The chain couples TRBV11-2 to TRBJ2-4; D ambiguous. Sequencing was done on a sample of PBMCs. The CDR3, as DNA: TGTGCCAGCACGGTATCGGGCAAAAACATTCAGTACTTC. Translated: CASTVSGKNIQYF.